Sequencing of this TCR beta chain was carried out in a study of early T cells in non-severe SARS-CoV-2 infection. Whole-study findings and limits: In VDJdb matching, anti-spike CD8 responses were favored while private and CD4 specificities went missing.

There are many counts of this clonotype. What it binds is not known. TCRdb recomputed calls from the 5' RACE reads with MiXCR, one row per CDR3 protein. The sample shows more than 75,000 distinct CDR3 sequences, 14% of them seen only once. CDR1 and CDR2 from the germline V gene are SGDLS and YYNGEE. This CDR3 has 16 amino acids. After removal of 0 bases from V and 3 bases from J, the junction contained 9 bases not matched to a gene. J is TRBJ2-7 and V is TRBV9; 7 nucleotides align to TRBD1. This receptor was taken from an adult who was a healthcare worker with PCR-confirmed SARS-CoV-2 infection or an uninfected control (not recorded which). The sequencing input was whole blood. The CDR3 protein is CASSVVGRQGLYEQYF. CDR3 in DNA: TGTGCCAGCAGCGTAGTTGGGCGACAGGGTCTCTACGAGCAGTACTTC.